This T cell receptor (beta chain) was profiled in a study of shared clonotypes between healthy human individuals. Positive CCR7 selection of CD45RO-negative cells yielded the naive CD8 cells, and terminally differentiated effector memory CD45RA+ cells were excluded. CDR1 MNHEY and CDR2 SMNVEV come from the germline V gene (reference sequence). The CDR3 sequence is 12 residues long. The V and J ends lost 3 bases and 6 bases respectively, with 8 bases between them. Generated by immunoSEQ multiplex PCR, the TCRdb table keeps only in-frame clones and is missing some. The repertoire holds around 1.9 million clones, about 94% seen once, with approximately 1.6% in the top ten.

The chain is built from TRBV27 and TRBJ2-5; D perhaps matches TRBD2 (6 bases). Sample: naive CD8+ T cells from PBMCs. The clonotype was recovered from a young man in good health. Some clones in this sample may be carry-over from other donors' samples. Written as DNA, the CDR3 is TGTGCCAGCAGTTTTGGCGGGAAGACCCAGTACTTC. This translates into CASSFGGKTQYF.